The rows below give T cell receptor beta chains drawn from one sample of a study of blood T cell repertoires in COVID-19. Method: immunoSEQ multiplex PCR; TCRdb's copy keeps in-frame clones and lacks some. In the table there are over 110,000 clones, roughly 88% of which are singletons. The sample taken for sequencing was peripheral blood. These receptors originate from a man in his 70s with acute or convalescent COVID-19. CDR3s include the opening cysteine and the closing phenylalanine or tryptophan. A D gene is named only where the DNA matches it firmly. Clone size appears in some rows only: once, few, many, or a class for an expanded clone.

>TRBD2|NA|TRBV7-8|TRBJ2-7
CASSIRLAGGPYEQYF
TGTGCCAGCAGCATCAGACTAGCGGGGGGTCCCTACGAGCAGTACTTC
>TRBD1|NA|TRBV5-1|TRBJ1-3
CASSSAGQGASSGNTIYF
TGCGCCAGCAGCTCAGCCGGACAGGGGGCATCCTCTGGAAACACCATATATTTT
>TRBD2|NA|TRBV7-2|TRBJ2-5
CASSLPLGLAGGVTQYF
TGTGCCAGCAGCTTACCCCTGGGACTAGCGGGAGGGGTTACCCAGTACTTC
>NA|NA|TRBV19|TRBJ1-5
CASSGGAVVDQPQHF
TGTGCCAGTAGCGGGGGGGCGGTGGTAGACCAGCCCCAGCATTTT
>TRBD2|NA|TRBV11-2|TRBJ2-7
CASSPLAGRYEQYF
TGTGCCAGCAGCCCGTTAGCGGGACGCTACGAGCAGTACTTC
>NA|NA|TRBV5-1|TRBJ1-3
CASSLQGAGNTIYF
TGCGCCAGCAGCTTACAGGGCGCTGGAAACACCATATATTTT
>NA|NA|TRBV12-3/TRBV12-4|TRBJ2-1
CASSFSQNEQFF
TGTGCCAGCAGTTTTTCACAGAATGAGCAGTTCTTC
>NA|NA|TRBV11-2|TRBJ2-7
CASSLDRGTVDSYEQYF
TGTGCCAGCAGCTTAGATCGGGGAACAGTCGATTCCTACGAGCAGTACTTC
>NA|once|TRBV24-1|TRBJ1-5
CATSDSGVGNQPQHF
TGTGCCACCAGTGATTCGGGGGTTGGCAATCAGCCCCAGCATTTT
>NA|NA|TRBV7-9|TRBJ2-1
CASSLVGAGYNEQFF
TGTGCCAGCAGCTTAGTGGGAGCGGGTTACAATGAGCAGTTCTTC
>TRBD1|NA|TRBV12-3/TRBV12-4|TRBJ1-2
CASSNRGPYGYTF
TGTGCCAGCAGCAACAGGGGTCCCTATGGCTACACCTTC
>NA|NA|TRBV5-1|TRBJ2-3
CASSLVVGGDSTDTQYF
TGCGCCAGCAGCTTGGTGGTAGGCGGGGATAGCACAGATACGCAGTATTTT
>NA|NA|TRBV14|TRBJ2-5
CATTGGSGGETQYF
TGTGCCACTACCGGGGGATCCGGAGGGGAGACCCAGTACTTC
>TRBD1|NA|TRBV4-2|TRBJ2-3
CASSQATGGADTQYF
TGTGCCAGCAGCCAAGCGACAGGGGGCGCAGATACGCAGTATTTT
>NA|NA|TRBV20-1|TRBJ1-5
CSASLTGDPGQPQHF
TGCAGTGCTAGTTTGACGGGGGACCCGGGGCAGCCCCAGCATTTT
>TRBD2|NA|TRBV6-1|TRBJ2-3
CASRELAPWGTDTQYF
TGTGCCAGCAGGGAACTAGCGCCATGGGGCACAGATACGCAGTATTTT
>NA|NA|TRBV5-1|TRBJ1-2
CASSLESGDPYGYTF
TGCGCCAGCAGCTTGGAGTCAGGCGATCCTTATGGCTACACCTTC
>NA|few|TRBV7-9|TRBJ1-5
CASSSSDRGNQPQHF
TGTGCCAGCAGCTCCTCGGACAGAGGCAATCAGCCCCAGCATTTT
>NA|NA|TRBV3-1/TRBV3-2|TRBJ2-3
CASSREPGTDTQYF
TGTGCCAGCAGCCGGGAGCCGGGCACAGATACGCAGTATTTT
>NA|NA|TRBV3-1/TRBV3-2|TRBJ1-5
CASSQDWQSNQPQHF
TGTGCCAGCAGCCAAGATTGGCAGAGCAATCAGCCCCAGCATTTT
>NA|NA|TRBV12-3/TRBV12-4|TRBJ1-3
CASRRSSGNTIYF
TGTGCCAGCAGACGGAGCTCTGGAAACACCATATATTTT
>NA|NA|TRBV29-1|TRBJ1-2
CSVGLANYGYTF
TGCAGCGTTGGGTTAGCTAACTATGGCTACACCTTC
>TRBD2|once|TRBV28|TRBJ2-7
CASKAASGRADSYEQYF
TGTGCCAGCAAGGCCGCTAGCGGGAGGGCCGATTCCTACGAGCAGTACTTC
>NA|NA|TRBV6-5|TRBJ1-5
CASSPGGAQDQPQHF
TGTGCCAGCAGCCCCGGGGGGGCGCAGGATCAGCCCCAGCATTTT
>TRBD2|NA|TRBV19|TRBJ2-1
CASNTLATSPLNEQFF
TGTGCCAGTAACACACTAGCGACCTCCCCTCTCAATGAGCAGTTCTTC
>NA|NA|TRBV19|TRBJ1-4
CASSIGQPNEKLFF
TGTGCCAGTAGTATCGGACAGCCTAATGAAAAACTGTTTTTT
>NA|NA|TRBV28|TRBJ2-3
CASQSRDTQYF
TGTGCCAGCCAGTCAAGAGATACGCAGTATTTT
>NA|NA|TRBV3-1/TRBV3-2|TRBJ2-2
CASSQDKIRGLTGELFF
TGTGCCAGCAGCCAAGATAAGATTAGGGGACTCACCGGGGAGCTGTTTTTT
>NA|NA|TRBV7-8|TRBJ2-3
CASSLDWTDTQYF
TGTGCCAGCAGCTTAGACTGGACAGATACGCAGTATTTT
>TRBD1|NA|TRBV9|TRBJ1-1
CASSGHNRDRGLLTEAFF
TGTGCCAGCAGCGGACACAACCGGGACAGGGGTCTGTTGACTGAAGCTTTCTTT
>NA|NA|TRBV5-1|TRBJ1-1
CASSATAGRPEAFF
TGCGCCAGCAGCGCGACAGCGGGAAGGCCTGAAGCTTTCTTT
>TRBD1|NA|TRBV6-2/TRBV6-3|TRBJ1-6
CASSGTTGNSPLHF
TGTGCCAGCAGTGGAACGACAGGGAATTCACCCCTCCACTTT
>TRBD1|NA|TRBV11-3|TRBJ2-5
CASSRQGYQETQYF
TGTGCCAGCAGCCGACAGGGGTACCAAGAGACCCAGTACTTC
>TRBD1|NA|TRBV7-9|TRBJ2-7
CASSTPTGSSYEQYF
TGTGCCAGCAGCACCCCGACAGGGAGCTCCTACGAGCAGTACTTC
>NA|NA|TRBV18|TRBJ2-7
CASSPIERGEQYF
TGTGCCAGCTCACCAATCGAGAGGGGGGAGCAGTACTTC
>TRBD2|NA|TRBV29-1|TRBJ2-5
CSVVGSQRERLPETQYF
TGCAGCGTTGTAGGGTCCCAGCGGGAACGTCTTCCCGAGACCCAGTACTTC